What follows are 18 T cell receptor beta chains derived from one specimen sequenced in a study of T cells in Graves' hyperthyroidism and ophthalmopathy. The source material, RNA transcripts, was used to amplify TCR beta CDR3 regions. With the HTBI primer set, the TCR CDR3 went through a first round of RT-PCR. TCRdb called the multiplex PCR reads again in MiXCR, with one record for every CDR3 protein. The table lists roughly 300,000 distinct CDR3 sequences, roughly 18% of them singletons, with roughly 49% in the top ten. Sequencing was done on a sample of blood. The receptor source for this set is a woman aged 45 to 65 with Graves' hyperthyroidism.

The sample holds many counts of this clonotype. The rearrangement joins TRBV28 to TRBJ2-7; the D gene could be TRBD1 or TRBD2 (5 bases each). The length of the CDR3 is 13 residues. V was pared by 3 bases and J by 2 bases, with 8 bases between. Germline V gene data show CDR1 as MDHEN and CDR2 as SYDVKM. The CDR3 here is CASSFTGPYEQYF. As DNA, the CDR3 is TGTGCCAGCAGTTTTACGGGACCCTACGAGCAGTACTTC.

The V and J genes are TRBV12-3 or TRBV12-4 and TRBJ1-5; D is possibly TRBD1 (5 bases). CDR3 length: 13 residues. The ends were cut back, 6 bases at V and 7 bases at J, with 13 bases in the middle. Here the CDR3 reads CASSLGVGQPQHF. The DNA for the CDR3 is TGTGCCAGCAGCTTGGGGGTAGGCCAGCCCCAGCATTTT.

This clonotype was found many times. The CDR3 loop reads CASSLSPFAETQYF. DNA of the CDR3: TGTGCCAGCAGTTTATCTCCCTTTGCCGAGACCCAGTACTTC. The rearrangement links TRBV27 to TRBJ2-5, with D unclear. From germline, CDR1 is MNHEY and CDR2 SMNVEV (reference sequence). V was cut by 0 bases and J by 5 bases, with 10 bases left in between. The CDR3 runs 14 residues.

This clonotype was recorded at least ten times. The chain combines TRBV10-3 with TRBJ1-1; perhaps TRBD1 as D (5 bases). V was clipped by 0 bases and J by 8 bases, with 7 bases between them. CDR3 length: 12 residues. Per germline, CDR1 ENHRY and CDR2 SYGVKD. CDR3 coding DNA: TGTGCCATCAGTGAGTCATCAGGGGAAGCTTTCTTT. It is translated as CAISESSGEAFF.

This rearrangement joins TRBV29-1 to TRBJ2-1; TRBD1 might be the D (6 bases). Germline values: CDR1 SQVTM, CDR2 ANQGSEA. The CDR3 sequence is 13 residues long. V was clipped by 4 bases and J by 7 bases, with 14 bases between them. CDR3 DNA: TGCAGCGTTGGGGCAGGGGCTCGGAATGAGCAGTTCTTC. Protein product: CSVGAGARNEQFF.

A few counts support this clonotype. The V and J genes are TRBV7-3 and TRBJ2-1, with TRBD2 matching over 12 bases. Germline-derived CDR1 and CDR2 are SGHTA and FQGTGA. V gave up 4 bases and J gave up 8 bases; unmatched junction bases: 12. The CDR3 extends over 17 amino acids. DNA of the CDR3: TGTGCCAGCAGCTCCGGTCGGACTAGCGGGGCCTTTTATGAGCAGTTCTTC. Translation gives CASSSGRTSGAFYEQFF.

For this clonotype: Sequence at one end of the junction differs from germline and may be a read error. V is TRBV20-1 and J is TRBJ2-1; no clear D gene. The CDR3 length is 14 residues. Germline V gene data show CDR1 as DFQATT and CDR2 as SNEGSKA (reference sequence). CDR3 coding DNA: TGCAGTGCTAGCCCAATACGCTCCTACAATGGGCAGTTCTTC. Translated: CSASPIRSYNGQFF.

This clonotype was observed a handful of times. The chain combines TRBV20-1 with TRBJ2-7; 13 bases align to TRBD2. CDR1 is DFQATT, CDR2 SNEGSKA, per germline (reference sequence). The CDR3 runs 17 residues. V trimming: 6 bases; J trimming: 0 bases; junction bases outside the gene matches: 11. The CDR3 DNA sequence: TGCAGTGCCTTCTTGGGACTAGCGGGAATAAGCTCCTACGAGCAGTACTTC. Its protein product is CSAFLGLAGISSYEQYF.

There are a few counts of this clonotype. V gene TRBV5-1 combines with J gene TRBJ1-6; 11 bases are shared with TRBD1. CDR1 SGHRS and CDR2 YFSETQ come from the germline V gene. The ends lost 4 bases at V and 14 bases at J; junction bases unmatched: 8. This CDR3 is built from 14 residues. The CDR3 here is CASSRGQGASALHF. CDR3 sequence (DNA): TGCGCCAGCAGCCGAGGACAGGGGGCGTCCGCCCTCCACTTT.

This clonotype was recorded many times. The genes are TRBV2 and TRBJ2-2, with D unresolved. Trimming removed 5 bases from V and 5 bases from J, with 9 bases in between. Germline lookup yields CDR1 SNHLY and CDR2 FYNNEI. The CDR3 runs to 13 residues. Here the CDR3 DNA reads TGTGCCAGCAGTTTGTTGGGGACCGGGGAGCTGTTTTTT. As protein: CASSLLGTGELFF.

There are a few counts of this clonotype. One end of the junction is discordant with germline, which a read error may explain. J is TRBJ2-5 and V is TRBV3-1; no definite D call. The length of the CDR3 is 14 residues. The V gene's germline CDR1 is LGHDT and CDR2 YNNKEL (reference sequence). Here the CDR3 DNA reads TGTGCCGGCAGCCAAGTGACGGCCCAAGAGACCCAGTACTTC. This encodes CAGSQVTAQETQYF.

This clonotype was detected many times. The CDR3: CAWTPGQETQYF. In nucleotides, the CDR3 is TGTGCCTGGACTCCGGGACAAGAGACCCAGTACTTC. This chain connects TRBV30 to TRBJ2-5; D possibly corresponds to TRBD2 (5 bases). Trimming left V 4 bases short and J 2 bases short, with 8 bases between. This CDR3 region has 12 residues. Looked up from germline, CDR1 is GTSNPN and CDR2 is SVGIG (reference sequence).

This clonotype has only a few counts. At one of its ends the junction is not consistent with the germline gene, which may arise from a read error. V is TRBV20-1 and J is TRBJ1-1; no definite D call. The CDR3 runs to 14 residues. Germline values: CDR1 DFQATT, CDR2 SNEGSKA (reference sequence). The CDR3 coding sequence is TGCAGTGCTAGAGACGGGCTTGGGAACACTGAAGCTTCCTTT. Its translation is CSARDGLGNTEASF.

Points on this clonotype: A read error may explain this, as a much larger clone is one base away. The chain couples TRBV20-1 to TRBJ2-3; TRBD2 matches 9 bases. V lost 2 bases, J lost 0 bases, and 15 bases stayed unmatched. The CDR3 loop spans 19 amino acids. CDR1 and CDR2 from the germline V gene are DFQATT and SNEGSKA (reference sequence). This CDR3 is CSARPTTGGRAASTDTQYF. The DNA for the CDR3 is TGCAGTGCTAGACCGACAACTGGCGGGAGGGCCGCTAGCACAGATACGCAGTATTTT.

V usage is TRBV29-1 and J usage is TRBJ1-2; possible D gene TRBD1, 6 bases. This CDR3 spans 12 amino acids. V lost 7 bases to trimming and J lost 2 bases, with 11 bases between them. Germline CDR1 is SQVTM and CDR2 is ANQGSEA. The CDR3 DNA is TGCAGCGCCAGAGGACAGAACTATGGCTACACCTTC. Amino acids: CSARGQNYGYTF.

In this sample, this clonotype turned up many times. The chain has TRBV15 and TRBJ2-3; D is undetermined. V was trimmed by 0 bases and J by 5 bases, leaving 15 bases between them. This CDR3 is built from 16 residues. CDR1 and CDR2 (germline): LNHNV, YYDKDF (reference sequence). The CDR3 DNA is TGTGCCACCAGCAGAGATGGTTCAGCGCATGGAGATACGCAGTATTTT. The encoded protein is CATSRDGSAHGDTQYF. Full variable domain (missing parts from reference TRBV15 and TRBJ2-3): DAMVIQNPRYQVTQFGKPVTLSCSQTLNHNVMYWYQQKSSQAPKLLFHYYDKDFNNEADTPDNFQSRRPNTSFCFLDIRSPGLGDTAMYLCATSRDGSAHGDTQYFGPGTRLTVL.

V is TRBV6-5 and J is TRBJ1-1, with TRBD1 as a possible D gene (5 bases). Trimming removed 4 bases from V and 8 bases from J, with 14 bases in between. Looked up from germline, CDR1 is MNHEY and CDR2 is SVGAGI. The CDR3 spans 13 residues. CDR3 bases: TGTGCCAGCAGTTCTCGGGGCGTGTCGGAAGCTTTCTTT. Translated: CASSSRGVSEAFF.

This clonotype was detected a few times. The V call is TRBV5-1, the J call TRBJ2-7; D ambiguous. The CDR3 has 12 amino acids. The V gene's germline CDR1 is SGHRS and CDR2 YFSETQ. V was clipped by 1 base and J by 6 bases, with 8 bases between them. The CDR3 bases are TGCGCCAGCAGCTTGACAAACGGCGAGCAGTACTTC. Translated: CASSLTNGEQYF.